One sample yielded the 11 T cell receptor beta chains listed below, sequenced in a study of blood T cell repertoires in COVID-19. Sequencing was performed with immunoSEQ multiplex PCR; in TCRdb, only in-frame clones are kept and a portion is missing. The data contain approximately 110,000 clones, 84% of them singletons. Sequencing was performed on peripheral blood. The receptor source for this set is a woman of 80 years or more with active or convalescent COVID-19.

This clone occurred a few times. V gene TRBV6-1 combines with J gene TRBJ1-3, with D possibly being TRBD1 (5 bases). This CDR3 region has 16 residues. The V end lost 4 bases, the J end lost 0 bases, and 13 bases lay between the germline ends. CDR1 MNHNS and CDR2 SASEGT come from the germline V gene. CDR3 DNA: TGTGCCAGCAGTGGCCGACAGCTCCACTCTGGAAACACCATATATTTT. Protein product: CASSGRQLHSGNTIYF.

The chain combines TRBV5-1 with TRBJ1-4; D is possibly TRBD1 (6 bases). This CDR3 is 13 amino acids long. The germline V gene has CDR1 SGHRS and CDR2 YFSETQ. Trimming took off 4 bases at V and 8 bases at J, with 12 bases between the two ends. Here the CDR3 reads CASSVDRSEKLFF. CDR3 nucleotides: TGCGCCAGCAGCGTGGACAGATCAGAAAAACTGTTTTTT.

This rearrangement joins TRBV19 to TRBJ2-7; D not certain. Germline CDR1 reads LNHDA; CDR2 reads SQIVND (reference sequence). This CDR3 region has 13 residues. V lost 5 bases to trimming and J lost 0 bases, with 8 bases between them. CDR3: CASSPVPSYEQYF. The CDR3, as DNA: TGTGCCAGTAGTCCTGTCCCCTCCTACGAGCAGTACTTC.

The chain has TRBV3-1 (or the pseudogene TRBV3-2) and TRBJ2-7; 9 bases map to TRBD1. Germline CDR1 LGHDT, CDR2 YNNKEL (reference sequence). V lost 5 bases to trimming and J lost 6 bases; unmatched junction nucleotides: 11. There are 15 residues in the CDR3. CDR3 nucleotide sequence: TGTGCCAGCAGCATCCCCGGGACAGGGCAGGCCGAGCAGTACTTC. Its protein is CASSIPGTGQAEQYF.

V and J are TRBV6-6 and TRBJ1-5; D is possibly TRBD1 (6 bases). Germline CDR1 MNHNY, CDR2 SVGAGI (reference sequence). Trimming took 1 base from V and 7 from J, leaving 14 bases between them. This CDR3 is 15 amino acids long. CDR3 residues: CASSYFRDKRQPQHF. The CDR3 region has the DNA TGTGCCAGCAGTTACTTTCGGGACAAAAGGCAGCCCCAGCATTTT.

J is TRBJ1-2 and V is TRBV24-1, with unresolved D. Deletions cut 2 bases from V and 4 bases from J, with 7 bases between. The length of the CDR3 is 13 residues. From germline, CDR1 is KGHDR and CDR2 SFDVKD. The CDR3, as DNA: TGTGCCACCAGTGATTCGCAGTCCTATGGCTACACCTTC. Its translation is CATSDSQSYGYTF.

This clone was seen more than once but under ten times. The chain is built from TRBV27 and TRBJ2-3, with 8 bases that match TRBD1. Germline V CDR1 and CDR2: MNHEY, SMNVEV (reference sequence). The CDR3 sequence is 12 residues long. Trimming took 5 bases from V and 8 from J; bases not matched to a gene: 3. The CDR3 here is CASSRQGITQYF. DNA of the CDR3: TGTGCCAGCAGTCGACAGGGGATTACGCAGTATTTT.

The chain recombines TRBV7-9 with TRBJ2-7; D call uncertain. The CDR3 totals 11 residues. Looked up from germline, CDR1 is SEHNR and CDR2 is FQNEAQ (reference sequence). Trimming pared 4 bases from V and 4 bases from J, leaving 5 bases between. The CDR3 coding sequence is TGTGCCAGCAGCTACATGTACGAGCAGTACTTC. It is translated as CASSYMYEQYF.

This clone has only one observation. The chain has TRBV11-2 and TRBJ1-6; 7 bases agree with TRBD1. V lost 5 bases to trimming and J lost 0 bases; unmatched junction nucleotides: 7. Germline V gives CDR1 SGHAT, CDR2 FQNNGV. This CDR3 contains 17 residues. The CDR3 protein is CASSRTGLSSYNSPLHF. The CDR3 nucleotides are TGTGCCAGCAGCCGGACAGGCCTCAGCTCCTATAATTCACCCCTCCACTTT.

The rearrangement uses TRBV11-2 and TRBJ2-7; 8 positions agree with TRBD1. The trim removed 5 bases at V and 3 bases at J, leaving 15 bases unmatched. CDR3 size: 17 residues. Germline CDR1 SGHAT, CDR2 FQNNGV. The CDR3 spells CASSPRFGTGTYYEQYF. The DNA of the CDR3 is TGTGCCAGCAGCCCTAGATTTGGGACAGGAACATACTACGAGCAGTACTTC.

This chain uses TRBV10-3 with TRBJ2-1; D call uncertain. Between the trimmed V and J ends, which lost 2 bases and 3 bases, there was a span of 11 bases. The germline CDR1 and CDR2 sequences are ENHRY and SYGVKD. This CDR3 comprises 15 residues. The CDR3 sequence is CAISEDLISYNEQFF. The CDR3 coding sequence is TGTGCCATCAGTGAGGATCTCATCAGCTACAATGAGCAGTTCTTC.